The T cell receptor (beta chain) described here comes from a study of T cells after yellow fever vaccination. Study results and limitations: The secondary response was weaker, and its peak arrived faster, on day 5 versus 15.

UMIs and a universal primer site were added when TCR cDNA was made by 5'RACE template switching. TCRdb called the 5' RACE reads again in MiXCR, with one record for every CDR3 protein. Here the sample spans some 120,000 distinct CDR3 sequences, 8.4% being singletons. This clonotype was seen a few times. Its target is not known. Trimming took 2 bases from V and 7 from J, leaving 8 bases between them. Looked up from germline, CDR1 is MNHEY and CDR2 is SMNVEV (reference sequence). This CDR3 contains 13 residues. This chain connects TRBV27 to TRBJ2-2; D gene uncertain. The sequencing used CD8+ T cells sorted from PBMCs, collected 45 days after the yellow fever booster vaccination. This receptor was taken from a man aged 25-40 years who received the YFV17D yellow fever vaccine. CDR3 nucleotides: TGTGCCAGCAGTTTAGCACAAATCGGGGAGCTGTTTTTT. Its protein is CASSLAQIGELFF.